A selection of T cell receptor beta chains follows, all from one sample in a study of shared clonotypes between healthy human individuals. Method: immunoSEQ multiplex PCR; TCRdb's copy keeps in-frame clones and lacks some. This sample has millions of clones, with approximately 95% found just once. Sequencing was performed on naive CD4+ T cells sorted from blood. These receptors all come from a man younger than 35 in good health. The CDR3 runs from the conserved cysteine through the conserved F or W. A D gene is named only where the DNA matches it firmly. Clone size, where shown, is once, few, many, or a class for clones that have expanded.

d_call: TRBD1
clone_size: NA
cdr3_length: 14
v_call: TRBV27
j_call: TRBJ1-2
cdr3_aa: CASSLRTGHYGYTF
cdr3_nt: TGTGCCAGCAGTTTAAGGACAGGTCACTATGGCTACACCTTC

d_call: NA
clone_size: NA
cdr3_length: 13
v_call: TRBV1
j_call: TRBJ2-7
cdr3_aa: CTSSLWGGYEQYF
cdr3_nt: TGCACCAGCAGCCTTTGGGGTGGCTACGAGCAGTACTTC

d_call: NA
clone_size: NA
cdr3_length: 16
v_call: TRBV7-9
j_call: TRBJ2-1
cdr3_aa: CASSLSVLPFLDEQFF
cdr3_nt: TGTGCCAGCAGCTTAAGTGTTCTCCCTTTCTTGGATGAGCAGTTCTTC

d_call: NA
clone_size: NA
cdr3_length: 13
v_call: TRBV2
j_call: TRBJ1-5
cdr3_aa: CASSGRGYQPQHF
cdr3_nt: TGTGCCAGCAGTGGAAGAGGGTATCAGCCCCAGCATTTT

d_call: NA
clone_size: NA
cdr3_length: 12
v_call: TRBV2
j_call: TRBJ1-2
cdr3_aa: CASKRLNYGYTF
cdr3_nt: TGTGCCAGCAAAAGGTTAAACTATGGCTACACCTTC

d_call: TRBD2
clone_size: NA
cdr3_length: 15
v_call: TRBV7-9
j_call: TRBJ2-5
cdr3_aa: CASSFLAGVGETQYF
cdr3_nt: TGTGCCAGCAGCTTCTTAGCGGGAGTGGGAGAGACCCAGTACTTC

d_call: NA
clone_size: NA
cdr3_length: 17
v_call: TRBV11-2
j_call: TRBJ2-2
cdr3_aa: CASSSQSGPRGTGELFF
cdr3_nt: TGTGCCAGCAGCTCCCAAAGCGGGCCTAGGGGAACCGGGGAGCTGTTTTTT

d_call: NA
clone_size: once
cdr3_length: 15
v_call: TRBV2
j_call: TRBJ1-6
cdr3_aa: CASSPTGATNSPLHF
cdr3_nt: TGTGCCAGCAGTCCGACAGGAGCTACTAATTCACCCCTCCACTTT

d_call: TRBD1
clone_size: NA
cdr3_length: 14
v_call: TRBV7-8
j_call: TRBJ2-1
cdr3_aa: CASSLAGTGNEQFF
cdr3_nt: TGTGCCAGCAGCTTAGCGGGGACAGGGAATGAGCAGTTCTTC

d_call: NA
clone_size: NA
cdr3_length: 17
v_call: TRBV2
j_call: TRBJ1-6
cdr3_aa: CASSVPPGHAYNSPLHF
cdr3_nt: TGTGCCAGCAGTGTTCCCCCAGGGCACGCATATAATTCACCCCTCCACTTT

d_call: NA
clone_size: NA
cdr3_length: 16
v_call: TRBV5-1
j_call: TRBJ2-7
cdr3_aa: CASSLGSSDGIYEQYF
cdr3_nt: TGCGCCAGCAGCTTGGGTTCTTCGGACGGGATCTACGAGCAGTACTTC

d_call: TRBD1
clone_size: NA
cdr3_length: 16
v_call: TRBV5-4
j_call: TRBJ2-1
cdr3_aa: CASSPSRDRGQNEQFF
cdr3_nt: TGTGCCAGCAGCCCTTCCCGGGACAGGGGGCAAAATGAGCAGTTCTTC

d_call: NA
clone_size: NA
cdr3_length: 12
v_call: TRBV7-2
j_call: TRBJ2-5
cdr3_aa: CASSRRLETQYF
cdr3_nt: TGTGCCAGCAGCCGCCGCTTAGAGACCCAGTACTTC

d_call: TRBD2
clone_size: NA
cdr3_length: 12
v_call: TRBV5-6
j_call: TRBJ2-5
cdr3_aa: CASSGLAGFQYF
cdr3_nt: TGTGCCAGTTCGGGACTAGCTGGGTTCCAGTACTTC

d_call: NA
clone_size: NA
cdr3_length: 15
v_call: TRBV4-3
j_call: TRBJ1-1
cdr3_aa: CASSQDMVVNTEAFF
cdr3_nt: TGCGCCAGCAGCCAAGATATGGTGGTGAACACTGAAGCTTTCTTT

d_call: TRBD1
clone_size: NA
cdr3_length: 15
v_call: TRBV19
j_call: TRBJ1-2
cdr3_aa: CASKSTGAFNYGYTF
cdr3_nt: TGTGCCAGTAAATCAACAGGGGCGTTTAACTATGGCTACACCTTC

d_call: TRBD2
clone_size: NA
cdr3_length: 17
v_call: TRBV5-1
j_call: TRBJ2-3
cdr3_aa: CASSLVSGAGAGDTQYF
cdr3_nt: TGCGCCAGCAGCTTGGTGTCCGGAGCGGGGGCAGGAGATACGCAGTATTTT

d_call: TRBD1
clone_size: NA
cdr3_length: 20
v_call: TRBV15
j_call: TRBJ1-5
cdr3_aa: CATSRDRAPGGRGSNQPQHF
cdr3_nt: TGTGCCACCAGCAGAGATAGGGCCCCAGGGGGAAGGGGAAGCAATCAGCCCCAGCATTTT

d_call: NA
clone_size: NA
cdr3_length: 16
v_call: TRBV5-6
j_call: TRBJ2-5
cdr3_aa: CASSLDPAGNQETQYF
cdr3_nt: TGTGCCAGCAGCCTGGACCCTGCGGGCAACCAAGAGACCCAGTACTTC

d_call: TRBD1
clone_size: NA
cdr3_length: 12
v_call: TRBV30
j_call: TRBJ2-7
cdr3_aa: CACGQGAYEQYF
cdr3_nt: TGTGCCTGCGGACAGGGGGCATACGAGCAGTACTTC

d_call: TRBD1
clone_size: NA
cdr3_length: 14
v_call: TRBV18
j_call: TRBJ2-7
cdr3_aa: CASSPRQGTYEQYF
cdr3_nt: TGTGCCAGCTCACCTAGACAGGGGACCTACGAGCAGTACTTC

d_call: TRBD2
clone_size: few
cdr3_length: 16
v_call: TRBV4-2
j_call: TRBJ2-1
cdr3_aa: CASSQDASGGNDEQFF
cdr3_nt: TGTGCCAGCAGCCAAGACGCTAGCGGGGGTAACGATGAGCAGTTCTTC

d_call: NA
clone_size: NA
cdr3_length: 15
v_call: TRBV7-9
j_call: TRBJ2-7
cdr3_aa: CASSRTQRFSNEQYF
cdr3_nt: TGTGCCAGCAGCCGCACACAGAGATTTTCTAACGAGCAGTACTTC

d_call: TRBD1
clone_size: NA
cdr3_length: 13
v_call: TRBV6-5
j_call: TRBJ2-5
cdr3_aa: CASSFLRGETQYF
cdr3_nt: TGTGCCAGCAGTTTTCTCAGGGGGGAGACCCAGTACTTC

d_call: NA
clone_size: NA
cdr3_length: 15
v_call: TRBV28
j_call: TRBJ2-6
cdr3_aa: CASSTTGVGANVLTF
cdr3_nt: TGTGCCAGCAGCACTACTGGGGTCGGGGCCAACGTCCTGACTTTC

d_call: TRBD1
clone_size: NA
cdr3_length: 15
v_call: TRBV18
j_call: TRBJ2-7
cdr3_aa: CASSRTGFESYEQYF
cdr3_nt: TGTGCCAGCTCACGGACAGGGTTTGAATCCTACGAGCAGTACTTC

d_call: NA
clone_size: NA
cdr3_length: 13
v_call: TRBV15
j_call: TRBJ1-3
cdr3_aa: CATSRGAGNTIYF
cdr3_nt: TGTGCCACCAGCAGAGGAGCTGGAAACACCATATATTTT

d_call: TRBD1
clone_size: once
cdr3_length: 15
v_call: TRBV5-1
j_call: TRBJ2-5
cdr3_aa: CASSLRTGDQETQYF
cdr3_nt: TGCGCCAGCAGCTTGAGGACAGGGGACCAAGAGACCCAGTACTTC

d_call: NA
clone_size: NA
cdr3_length: 13
v_call: TRBV5-6
j_call: TRBJ1-2
cdr3_aa: CASSIGQSYGYTF
cdr3_nt: TGTGCCAGCAGCATAGGACAGTCCTATGGCTACACCTTC

d_call: NA
clone_size: NA
cdr3_length: 14
v_call: TRBV5-4
j_call: TRBJ2-6
cdr3_aa: CASSFPSGANVLTF
cdr3_nt: TGTGCCAGCAGCTTCCCCTCTGGGGCCAACGTCCTGACTTTC

d_call: TRBD2
clone_size: NA
cdr3_length: 12
v_call: TRBV9
j_call: TRBJ2-1
cdr3_aa: CASSPGGAEQFF
cdr3_nt: TGTGCCAGCAGCCCCGGGGGGGCTGAGCAGTTCTTC